The 24 T cell receptor beta chains reported below all come from one sample, sequenced in a study of T cell responses to AZD1222 COVID-19 vaccine. The protocol was immunoSEQ multiplex PCR, while the TCRdb copy is restricted to in-frame clones and leaves out a portion. The repertoire holds about 120,000 clones, with 70% to 90% as singletons. The input for sequencing was peripheral blood, taken on day 0 of MenACWY control vaccination. These receptors all stem from an adult in good health.

The rearrangement uses TRBV27 and TRBJ1-1; D is possibly TRBD1 (5 bases). The CDR3 has 13 amino acids. CDR1 is MNHEY, CDR2 SMNVEV, per germline (reference sequence). V was cut by 4 bases and J by 11 bases, with 17 bases left in between. The CDR3 DNA is TGTGCCAGCAGTTCCCGGGGCGTGGGGTTCGCTTTCTTT. Its protein product is CASSSRGVGFAFF.

The chain combines TRBV7-9 with TRBJ2-5, with D tentatively TRBD1 or TRBD2 (6 bases each). Germline V lookup: CDR1 SEHNR, CDR2 FQNEAQ (reference sequence). V dropped 5 bases and J dropped 4 bases, with 29 bases sitting between them. The CDR3 spans 19 residues. The CDR3 region has the DNA TGTGCCAGCAGCAAGAGTACGGCGACTTTCGGTGGGGGGCGAGAGACCCAGTACTTC. As protein: CASSKSTATFGGGRETQYF. The variable domain in full, completed from reference TRBV7-9 and TRBJ2-5, reads DTGVSQNPRHKITKRGQNVTFRCDPISEHNRLYWYRQTLGQGPEFLTYFQNEAQLEKSRLLSDRFSAERPKGSFSTLEIQRTEQGDSAMYLCASSKSTATFGGGRETQYFGPGTRLLVL.

The table lists this clone with a count of one. The chain has TRBV6-2 or TRBV6-3 and TRBJ2-5; no reliable D call. V was clipped by 2 bases and J by 5 bases, with 15 bases between them. Germline V lookup: CDR1 MNHEY, CDR2 SVGEGT. CDR3 length: 15 amino acids. DNA for the CDR3: TGTGCCAGCAGTTACGCCCGAGCCGAGTCGGAGACCCAGTACTTC. This encodes CASSYARAESETQYF.

The V gene is TRBV19, the J gene TRBJ2-1; 12 nucleotides agree with TRBD2. This CDR3 contains 17 residues. Germline CDR1 is LNHDA and CDR2 is SQIVND (reference sequence). With V trimmed by 5 bases and J by 0 bases, 5 bases remained unmatched. In DNA form, the CDR3 reads TGTGCCAGTAGTTGGACTAGCGGGGACTTCTCCTACAATGAGCAGTTCTTC. Encoded protein: CASSWTSGDFSYNEQFF.

The chain uses TRBV5-8 and TRBJ2-3; TRBD2 matches 8 bases. Trimming cost V 4 bases and J 3 bases; bases outside gene matches: 7. CDR1 and CDR2 from the germline V gene are SGHTS and YDEGEE. The CDR3 is made up of 15 amino acids. The CDR3 DNA reads TGTGCCAGCAGCCCATCGAGCGGGGGTACAGATACGCAGTATTTT. It specifies CASSPSSGGTDTQYF.

V usage is TRBV19 and J usage is TRBJ1-2, with D maybe TRBD1 (5 bases). Trimming took off 3 bases at V and 4 bases at J, with 24 bases between the two ends. Germline-derived CDR1 and CDR2 are LNHDA and SQIVND (reference sequence). This CDR3 is built from 18 residues. This chain's CDR3 is CASSMWDLEVLRGYGYTF. The CDR3 bases are TGTGCCAGTAGTATGTGGGACCTCGAGGTCTTGAGGGGCTATGGCTACACCTTC. Full variable domain (remainder filled in from reference TRBV19 and TRBJ1-2): DGGITQSPKYLFRKEGQNVTLSCEQNLNHDAMYWYRQDPGQGLRLIYYSQIVNDFQKGDIAEGYSVSREKKESFPLTVTSAQKNPTAFYLCASSMWDLEVLRGYGYTFGSGTRLTVV.

The gene calls are TRBV5-1 and TRBJ2-7; D unclear. Germline-derived CDR1 and CDR2 are SGHRS and YFSETQ. Between the trimmed V and J ends, which lost 2 bases and 4 bases, there was a span of 13 bases. This CDR3 region has 14 residues. The CDR3 spells CASSFESGKYEQYF. The CDR3 bases are TGCGCCAGCAGCTTTGAGTCCGGAAAATACGAGCAGTACTTC. Filled out from reference TRBV5-1 and TRBJ2-7, the complete variable domain reads KAGVTQTPRYLIKTRGQQVTLSCSPISGHRSVSWYQQTPGQGLQFLFEYFSETQRNKGNFPGRFSGRQFSNSRSEMNVSTLELGDSALYLCASSFESGKYEQYFGPGTRLTVT.

The chain recombines TRBV4-2 with TRBJ1-2, with 7 nucleotides matching TRBD1. J lost 4 bases, V lost 0 bases, and 5 bases had no gene match. CDR1 is LGHNA, CDR2 YNFKEQ, per germline. The CDR3 consists of 15 residues. Here the CDR3 DNA reads TGTGCCAGCAGCCAAGACCAGGGGGGGATCTATGGCTACACCTTC. Protein: CASSQDQGGIYGYTF.

The chain has TRBV11-2 and TRBJ1-1; no firm D call. In germline, CDR1 is SGHAT, CDR2 FQNNGV. The CDR3 length is 14 residues. Deletions cut 5 bases from V and 0 bases from J, with 10 bases between. This CDR3 reads CASSPPELNTEAFF. The CDR3 nucleotides read TGTGCCAGCAGCCCGCCAGAACTGAACACTGAAGCTTTCTTT. The complete variable domain, with remaining parts taken from reference TRBV11-2 and TRBJ1-1, reads EAGVAQSPRYKIIEKRQSVAFWCNPISGHATLYWYQQILGQGPKLLIQFQNNGVVDDSQLPKDRFSAERLKGVDSTLKIQPAKLEDSAVYLCASSPPELNTEAFFGQGTRLTVV.

The chain is built from TRBV4-2 and TRBJ1-2; 10 positions match TRBD1. This CDR3 is 19 amino acids long. Trimming took 0 bases from V and 1 from J; bases not matched to a gene: 11. CDR1 LGHNA and CDR2 YNFKEQ come from the germline V gene. This CDR3 is CASSQDGDRGQFFNYGYTF. The CDR3 bases are TGTGCCAGCAGCCAAGATGGCGACAGGGGGCAGTTTTTTAACTATGGCTACACCTTC.

This clone was counted once. The chain links TRBV4-1 to TRBJ1-2; no clear D. The germline V gene encodes CDR1 MGHRA and CDR2 YSYEKL. The CDR3 is made up of 14 amino acids. V shed 2 bases and J shed 5 bases, with 12 bases lying between them. The CDR3 DNA reads TGCGCCAGCAGCCAAAATATATTCCCATATGGCTACACCTTC. It specifies CASSQNIFPYGYTF.

The V call is TRBV5-8, the J call TRBJ2-6, with D perhaps matching TRBD2 (5 bases). Germline lookup yields CDR1 SGHTS and CDR2 YDEGEE. V shed 6 bases and J shed 6 bases, with 16 bases lying between them. The CDR3 has 15 residues. As DNA, the CDR3 is TGTGCCAGCATCCCCACGGGAAGAAAGGCCAACGTCCTGACTTTC. Its protein is CASIPTGRKANVLTF.

This chain's CDR3 is CASSSTHPKETQYF. CDR3 DNA sequence: TGTGCCAGCAGCTCAACCCACCCCAAAGAGACCCAGTACTTC. This sequence joins TRBV7-2 and TRBJ2-5; no clear D. The germline V and J ends were trimmed by 4 bases and 3 bases, with 12 bases remaining between them. This CDR3 has 14 residues. CDR1 is SGHTA and CDR2 is FQGNSA in the germline V gene. Variable domain in full (rest from reference TRBV7-2 and TRBJ2-5): GAGVSQSPSNKVTEKGKDVELRCDPISGHTALYWYRQSLGQGLEFLIYFQGNSAPDKSGLPSDRFSAERTGGSVSTLTIQRTQQEDSAVYLCASSSTHPKETQYFGPGTRLLVL.

The CDR3 DNA reads TGTGCCTGGAGTAGGATAGCGGGGGGCATGTTGGATACGCAGTATTTT. Translating gives CAWSRIAGGMLDTQYF. The J gene is TRBJ2-3, the V gene TRBV30, with TRBD2 matching 10 bases. The length of the CDR3 is 16 residues. V gave up 2 bases and J gave up 6 bases; unmatched junction bases: 11. Germline loops: CDR1 GTSNPN, CDR2 SVGIG (reference sequence). Full variable domain (missing parts from reference TRBV30 and TRBJ2-3): SQTIHQWPATLVQPVGSPLSLECTVEGTSNPNLYWYRQAAGRGLQLLFYSVGIGQISSEVPQNLSASRPQDRQFILSSKKLLLSDSGFYLCAWSRIAGGMLDTQYFGPGTRLTVL.

This clone was seen a handful of times. The V and J genes are TRBV28 and TRBJ2-3; weak D call: TRBD1 (5 bases). Germline V gives CDR1 MDHEN, CDR2 SYDVKM. This CDR3 is built from 15 residues. V lost 6 bases and J 1 base, leaving 14 bases between the germline ends. The CDR3 protein is CASSSGGAGTDTQYF. CDR3 bases: TGTGCCAGCAGCTCCGGTGGGGCCGGCACAGATACGCAGTATTTT.

This CDR3 reads CASSATSQETQYF. CDR3 DNA: TGTGCCAGCAGCGCCACAAGTCAAGAGACCCAGTACTTC. The chain employs TRBV7-2 and TRBJ2-5; D gene uncertain. Germline V CDR1 and CDR2: SGHTA, FQGNSA. Between the trimmed V and J ends, which lost 5 bases and 2 bases, there was a span of 9 bases. CDR3 length equals 13 residues.

This clone was recorded a few times. This chain uses TRBV7-9 with TRBJ2-3; 11 bases line up with TRBD2. Trimming took 6 bases from V and 5 from J; bases not matched to a gene: 4. Germline V gene sequence: CDR1 SEHNR, CDR2 FQNEAQ (reference sequence). The CDR3 length is 14 residues. CDR3: CASRPTSGGDTQYF. In DNA, the CDR3 is TGTGCCAGCAGACCAACTAGCGGGGGAGATACGCAGTATTTT.

This chain uses TRBV11-2 with TRBJ1-2; D ambiguous. V was trimmed by 5 bases and J by 1 base, leaving 23 bases between them. The CDR3 covers 18 residues. CDR1 is SGHAT and CDR2 is FQNNGV in the germline V gene. The CDR3 DNA is TGTGCCAGCAGCCGTGGACCCCCCCACAGACCGAATAACTATGGCTACACCTTC. The encoded protein is CASSRGPPHRPNNYGYTF.

V gene TRBV21-1 combines with J gene TRBJ1-1; the table's D call, TRBD1, was not checked against the DNA. TRBV21-1 is a listed pseudogene. CDR3 length equals 15 residues. The CDR3 here is CASSKPRTGRTEAFF. The CDR3 DNA is TGTGCCAGCAGCAAGCCTCGGACAGGGCGGACTGAAGCTTTCTTT.

This clone was counted only a few times. This rearrangement joins TRBV13 to TRBJ1-6; 7 bases map to TRBD1. The CDR3 loop spans 18 amino acids. The germline gives CDR1 PRHDT, CDR2 FYEKMQ (reference sequence). Unmatched junction bases numbered 14, after V lost 5 bases and J lost 4 bases. The CDR3 nucleotides are TGTGCCAGCAGCGCAGGCCGGGACAGCGATTCTTATAATTCACCCCTCCACTTT. Protein product: CASSAGRDSDSYNSPLHF.

The V call is TRBV2, the J call TRBJ2-5, with 8 bases fitting TRBD1. J lost 5 bases, V lost 7 bases, and 12 bases had no gene match. CDR1 and CDR2 from the germline V gene are SNHLY and FYNNEI. The CDR3 consists of 15 residues. CDR3 DNA sequence: TGTGCCAGCACCACAATGGGACAGGCGGGGGAGACCCAGTACTTC. It yields the protein CASTTMGQAGETQYF.

V is TRBV12-3 or TRBV12-4 and J is TRBJ1-6; D is unclear. Between the trimmed V and J ends, which lost 10 bases and 8 bases, there was a span of 15 bases. The CDR3 consists of 13 residues. The CDR3 nucleotides are TGTGCCACCAGGAGTGGGTCAGATTCACCCCTCCACTTT. This sequence encodes CATRSGSDSPLHF.

This chain uses TRBV19 with TRBJ1-6, with D uncertain. CDR3 length equals 12 residues. V lost 7 bases and J 7 bases, leaving 8 bases between the germline ends. The germline V gene has CDR1 LNHDA and CDR2 SQIVND (reference sequence). DNA of the CDR3: TGTGCCAGTACCTTTGGCAATTCACCCCTCCACTTT. It is translated as CASTFGNSPLHF. Full variable domain (outside the CDR3, taken from reference TRBV19 and TRBJ1-6): DGGITQSPKYLFRKEGQNVTLSCEQNLNHDAMYWYRQDPGQGLRLIYYSQIVNDFQKGDIAEGYSVSREKKESFPLTVTSAQKNPTAFYLCASTFGNSPLHFGNGTRLTVT.

The rearrangement links TRBV2 to TRBJ1-5; D is unresolved. Germline V gene sequence: CDR1 SNHLY, CDR2 FYNNEI. V was trimmed by 2 bases and J by 4 bases, leaving 9 bases between them. The length of the CDR3 is 14 residues. The CDR3 DNA follows: TGTGCCAGCAGTGAACTACGACAAAATCAGCCCCAGCATTTT. It is translated as CASSELRQNQPQHF. The whole variable domain, remainder taken from reference TRBV2 and TRBJ1-5, is EPEVTQTPSHQVTQMGQEVILRCVPISNHLYFYWYRQILGQKVEFLVSFYNNEISEKSEIFDDQFSVERPDGSNFTLKIRSTKLEDSAMYFCASSELRQNQPQHFGDGTRLSIL.